This entry features one T cell receptor (beta chain) sequence. Its antigen is undetermined. Per the germline V gene, CDR1 is SGHRS and CDR2 is YFSETQ. Trimming pared 0 bases from V and 0 bases from J, leaving 10 bases between. The CDR3 length is 16 residues. Time point noted: week 23, last vaccination. Each dose of the vaccine consisted of 300 ug of mutant IDH1 20-mer peptide, with topical imiquimod. The source of the sample is a study of a mutant IDH1 vaccine in newly diagnosed glioma. Study-wide background: Patients began vaccination 4-6 weeks after radiotherapy alone, or with temozolomide cycles.

Generated by immunoSEQ multiplex PCR, the TCRdb table keeps only in-frame clones and is missing some. There are about 28,000 clones in the sample; roughly 80% occur only once, and approximately 17% lies in the top ten. The origin of this receptor is a woman in her 30s with glioma. Specimen: PBMCs, collected from a glioma patient whose treatment included an IDH1 peptide vaccine. The rearrangement links TRBV5-1 to TRBJ1-5, with D possibly TRBD1 on 5 matching bases. DNA of the CDR3: TGCGCCAGCAGCTTGGGCAGGGAGTATAGCAATCAGCCCCAGCATTTT. This encodes CASSLGREYSNQPQHF.